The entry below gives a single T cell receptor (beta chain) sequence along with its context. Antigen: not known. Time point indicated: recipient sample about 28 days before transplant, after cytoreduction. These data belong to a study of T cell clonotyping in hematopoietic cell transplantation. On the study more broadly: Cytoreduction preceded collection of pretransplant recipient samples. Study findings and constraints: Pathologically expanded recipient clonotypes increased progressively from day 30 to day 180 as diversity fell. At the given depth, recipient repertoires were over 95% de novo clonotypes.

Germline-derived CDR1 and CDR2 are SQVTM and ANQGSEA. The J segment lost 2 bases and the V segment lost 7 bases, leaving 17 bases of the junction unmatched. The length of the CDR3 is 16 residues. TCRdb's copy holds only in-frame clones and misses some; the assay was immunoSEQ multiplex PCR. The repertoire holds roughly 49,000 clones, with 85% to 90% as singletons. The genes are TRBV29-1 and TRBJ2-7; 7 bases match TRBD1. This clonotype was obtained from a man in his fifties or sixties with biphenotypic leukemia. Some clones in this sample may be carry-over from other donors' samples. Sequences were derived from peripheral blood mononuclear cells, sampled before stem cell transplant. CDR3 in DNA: TGCAGCGCTGTCCCTTTTAGACAGGGCCCAACCTACGAGCAGTACTTC. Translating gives CSAVPFRQGPTYEQYF.